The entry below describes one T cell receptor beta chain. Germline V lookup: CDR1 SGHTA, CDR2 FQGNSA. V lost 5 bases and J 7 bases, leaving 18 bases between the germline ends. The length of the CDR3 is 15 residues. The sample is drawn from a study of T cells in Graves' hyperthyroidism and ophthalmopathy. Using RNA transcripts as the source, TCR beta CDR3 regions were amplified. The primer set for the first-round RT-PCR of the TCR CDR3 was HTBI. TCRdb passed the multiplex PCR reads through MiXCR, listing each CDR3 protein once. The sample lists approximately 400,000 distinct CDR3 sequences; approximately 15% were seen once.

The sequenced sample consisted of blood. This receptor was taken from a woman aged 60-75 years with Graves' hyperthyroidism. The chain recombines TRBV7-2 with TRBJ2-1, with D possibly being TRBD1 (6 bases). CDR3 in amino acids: CASSLQGRAWNEQFF. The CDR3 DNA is TGTGCCAGCAGCCTACAGGGAAGGGCGTGGAATGAGCAGTTCTTC. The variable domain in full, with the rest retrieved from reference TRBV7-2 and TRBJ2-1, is GAGVSQSPSNKVTEKGKDVELRCDPISGHTALYWYRQSLGQGLEFLIYFQGNSAPDKSGLPSDRFSAERTGGSVSTLTIQRTQQEDSAVYLCASSLQGRAWNEQFFGPGTRLTVL.